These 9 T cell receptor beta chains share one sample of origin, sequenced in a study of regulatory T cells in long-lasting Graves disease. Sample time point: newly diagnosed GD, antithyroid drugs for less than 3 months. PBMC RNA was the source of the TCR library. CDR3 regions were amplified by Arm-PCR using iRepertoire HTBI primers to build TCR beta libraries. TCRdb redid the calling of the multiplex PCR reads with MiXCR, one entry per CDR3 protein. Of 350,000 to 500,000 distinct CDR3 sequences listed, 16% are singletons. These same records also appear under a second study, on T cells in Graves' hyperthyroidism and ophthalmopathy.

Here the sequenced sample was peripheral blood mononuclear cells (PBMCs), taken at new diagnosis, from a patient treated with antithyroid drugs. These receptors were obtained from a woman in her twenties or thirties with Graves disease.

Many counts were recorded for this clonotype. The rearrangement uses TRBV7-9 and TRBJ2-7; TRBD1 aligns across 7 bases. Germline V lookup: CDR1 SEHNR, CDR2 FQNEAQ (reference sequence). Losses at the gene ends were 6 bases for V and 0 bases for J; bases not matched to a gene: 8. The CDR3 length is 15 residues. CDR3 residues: CASRPGTDLSYEQYF. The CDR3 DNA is TGTGCCAGCAGGCCCGGGACAGACCTCTCCTACGAGCAGTACTTC.

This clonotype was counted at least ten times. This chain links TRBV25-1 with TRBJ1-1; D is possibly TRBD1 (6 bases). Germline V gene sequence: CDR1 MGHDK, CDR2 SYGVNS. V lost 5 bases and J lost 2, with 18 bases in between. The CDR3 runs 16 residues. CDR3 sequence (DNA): TGTGCCAGCAGTCACCCTCGAGGGGGTGGTAACACTGAAGCTTTCTTT. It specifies CASSHPRGGGNTEAFF.

The CDR3: CASSLGSSSEQFF. For the CDR3, the DNA is TGTGCCAGCAGCTTAGGGTCTTCTAGTGAGCAGTTCTTC. The chain employs TRBV7-3 and TRBJ2-1; D ambiguous. V lost 2 bases and J 9 bases, leaving 11 bases between the germline ends. The CDR3 is 13 residues long. Germline-derived CDR1 and CDR2 are SGHTA and FQGTGA.

CDR3 region: CASSRRTSGRIGYEQYF. DNA of the CDR3: TGTGCCAGCAGTCGCCGGACTAGCGGGAGGATAGGCTACGAGCAGTACTTC. The chain recombines TRBV6-1 with TRBJ2-7; TRBD2 matches 14 bases. This CDR3 has 17 residues. V lost 5 bases to trimming and J lost 3 bases; unmatched junction nucleotides: 9. CDR1 is MNHNS and CDR2 is SASEGT in the germline V gene.

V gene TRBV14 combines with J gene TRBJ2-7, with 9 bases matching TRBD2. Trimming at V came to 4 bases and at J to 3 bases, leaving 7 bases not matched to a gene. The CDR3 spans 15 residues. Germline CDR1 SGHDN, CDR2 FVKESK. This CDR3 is CASSPWAGGLYEQYF. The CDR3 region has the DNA TGTGCCAGCAGCCCCTGGGCGGGAGGGCTCTACGAGCAGTACTTC. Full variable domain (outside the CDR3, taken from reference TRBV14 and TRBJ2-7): EAGVTQFPSHSVIEKGQTVTLRCDPISGHDNLYWYRRVMGKEIKFLLHFVKESKQDESGMPNNRFLAERTGGTYSTLKVQPAELEDSGVYFCASSPWAGGLYEQYFGPGTRLTVT.

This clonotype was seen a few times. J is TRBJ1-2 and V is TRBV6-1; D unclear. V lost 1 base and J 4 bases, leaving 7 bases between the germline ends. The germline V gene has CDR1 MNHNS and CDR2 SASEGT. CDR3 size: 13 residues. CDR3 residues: CASSEGRIYGYTF. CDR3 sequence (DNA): TGTGCCAGCAGTGAAGGCAGGATCTATGGCTACACCTTC.

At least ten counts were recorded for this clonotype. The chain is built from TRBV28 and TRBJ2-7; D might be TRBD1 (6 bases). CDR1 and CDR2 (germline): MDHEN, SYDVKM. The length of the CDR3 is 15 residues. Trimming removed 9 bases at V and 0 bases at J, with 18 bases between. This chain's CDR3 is CASSGHLTSSYEQYF. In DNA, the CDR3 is TGTGCCAGTTCGGGACACCTGACAAGCTCCTACGAGCAGTACTTC. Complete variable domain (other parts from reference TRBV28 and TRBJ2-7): DVKVTQSSRYLVKRTGEKVFLECVQDMDHENMFWYRQDPGLGLRLIYFSYDVKMKEKGDIPEGYSVSREKKERFSLILESASTNQTSMYLCASSGHLTSSYEQYFGPGTRLTVT.

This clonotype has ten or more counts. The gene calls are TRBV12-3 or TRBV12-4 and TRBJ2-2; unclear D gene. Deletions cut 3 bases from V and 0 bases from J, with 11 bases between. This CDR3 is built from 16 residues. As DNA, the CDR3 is TGTGCCAGCAGTTTTATGCTTACTGCGAACACCGGGGAGCTGTTTTTT. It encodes CASSFMLTANTGELFF.

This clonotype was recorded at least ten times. The CDR3 DNA sequence: TGCAGTGCTAGATCAACGGGAGGCACAGATACGCAGTATTTT. It encodes CSARSTGGTDTQYF. The chain has TRBV20-1 and TRBJ2-3; weak D call: TRBD2 (6 bases). The V gene's germline CDR1 is DFQATT and CDR2 SNEGSKA (reference sequence). This CDR3 spans 14 amino acids. Trimming shortened V by 2 bases and J by 1 base, and 10 bases separated the two germline ends.